These 20 T cell receptor beta chains came from one sample sequenced in a study of blood T cell repertoires in COVID-19. Repertoires were generated with immunoSEQ multiplex PCR, while TCRdb's copy carries only in-frame clones and drops some. The data show around 100,000 clones, around 88% seen once. Sequenced: peripheral blood. The receptors here all came from a man older than 75 with acute or convalescent COVID-19.

The rearrangement joins TRBV28 to TRBJ1-5, with 9 positions matching TRBD1. This CDR3 spans 15 amino acids. Germline V gene data show CDR1 as MDHEN and CDR2 as SYDVKM. CDR3 amino acids: CRSGTGSPSNQPQHF. The CDR3 nucleotides read TGTAGGTCCGGGACAGGGTCCCCCAGCAATCAGCCCCAGCATTTT.

The rearrangement joins TRBV18 to TRBJ1-4, with D unclear. CDR3 size: 13 residues. Trimming took 2 bases from V and 9 from J, leaving 10 bases between them. Germline V gene lookup returns CDR1 KGHSH and CDR2 LQKENI. CDR3 region: CASSPSGEQKLFF. In DNA form, the CDR3 reads TGTGCCAGCTCACCAAGCGGGGAGCAAAAACTGTTTTTT. Full variable domain (rest looked up from reference TRBV18 and TRBJ1-4): NAGVMQNPRHLVRRRGQEARLRCSPMKGHSHVYWYRQLPEEGLKFMVYLQKENIIDESGMPKERFSAEFPKEGPSILRIQQVVRGDSAAYFCASSPSGEQKLFFGSGTQLSVL.

The chain is built from TRBV6-5 and TRBJ1-6; D call uncertain. Trimming took off 5 bases at V and 7 bases at J, with 15 bases between the two ends. The CDR3 spans 15 residues. Per germline, CDR1 MNHEY and CDR2 SVGAGI. CDR3 sequence reads: CASSLRGTFNSPLHF. Written as DNA, the CDR3 is TGTGCCAGCAGTCTCCGGGGAACATTCAATTCACCCCTCCACTTT.

CDR3 in DNA: TGTGCCAGCTCACCACCGGCAGGACAGTACAATGAGCAGTTCTTC. This translates into CASSPPAGQYNEQFF. V and J are TRBV18 and TRBJ2-1; a possible D gene is TRBD1 (6 bases). The V gene's germline CDR1 is KGHSH and CDR2 LQKENI. This CDR3 contains 15 residues. V lost 0 bases, J lost 4 bases, and 10 bases lay in between.

The rearrangement uses TRBV27 and TRBJ2-7; D ambiguous. V was shortened by 8 bases and J by 6 bases, with 14 bases between the two germline ends. Germline lookup yields CDR1 MNHEY and CDR2 SMNVEV (reference sequence). The CDR3 is 12 residues long. The CDR3 reads CASSRLMGEQYF. The CDR3 DNA reads as TGTGCCAGCTCGAGACTTATGGGCGAGCAGTACTTC.

This sequence joins TRBV2 and TRBJ2-1, with 7 nucleotides matching TRBD2. The CDR3 spans 17 residues. Germline V gene sequence: CDR1 SNHLY, CDR2 FYNNEI. The J segment lost 9 bases and the V segment lost 7 bases, leaving 21 bases of the junction unmatched. The CDR3 loop is CASTENPYGGGPSEQFF. CDR3 bases: TGTGCCAGCACCGAAAACCCCTACGGGGGAGGGCCCAGTGAGCAGTTCTTC. Complete variable domain (other parts from reference TRBV2 and TRBJ2-1): EPEVTQTPSHQVTQMGQEVILRCVPISNHLYFYWYRQILGQKVEFLVSFYNNEISEKSEIFDDQFSVERPDGSNFTLKIRSTKLEDSAMYFCASTENPYGGGPSEQFFGPGTRLTVL.

The rearrangement uses TRBV19 and TRBJ2-3; D ambiguous. The V gene lost 2 bases and the J gene lost 0 bases, with 9 bases spanning the gap. Germline lookup yields CDR1 LNHDA and CDR2 SQIVND (reference sequence). The CDR3 totals 15 residues. The CDR3 sequence is CASSIPGASTDTQYF. CDR3 sequence (DNA): TGTGCCAGTAGTATACCCGGAGCTAGCACAGATACGCAGTATTTT.

The chain links TRBV29-1 to TRBJ2-6, with 9 nucleotides matching TRBD2. V dropped 6 bases and J dropped 0; count of bases not matched to a gene: 15. Germline CDR1 reads SQVTM; CDR2 reads ANQGSEA. This CDR3 has 19 amino acids. This chain's CDR3 is CSVLDPTHSGSSGANVLTF. DNA for the CDR3: TGCAGCGTCCTAGACCCCACCCATAGCGGGAGCTCTGGGGCCAACGTCCTGACTTTC. The full variable domain, in which reference TRBV29-1 and TRBJ2-6 provide the parts outside the CDR3, is SAVISQKPSRDICQRGTSLTIQCQVDSQVTMMFWYRQQPGQSLTLIATANQGSEATYESGFVIDKFPISRPNLTFSTLTVSNMSPEDSSIYLCSVLDPTHSGSSGANVLTFGAGSRLTVL.

The V gene is TRBV19, the J gene TRBJ2-5; 7 nucleotides align to TRBD1. The V and J ends lost 5 bases and 1 base, in that order; junction bases with no gene match: 7. The length of the CDR3 is 15 residues. Germline CDR1 is LNHDA and CDR2 is SQIVND (reference sequence). CDR3: CASSAPDRTQETQYF. The DNA of the CDR3 is TGTGCCAGTAGTGCCCCGGACAGGACCCAAGAGACCCAGTACTTC.

The chain couples TRBV7-2 to TRBJ1-2; TRBD1 agrees at 9 bases. The V gene's germline CDR1 is SGHTA and CDR2 FQGNSA. Trimming cost V 5 bases and J 1 base; bases outside gene matches: 5. CDR3 size: 15 residues. CDR3: CASSRGQGDNYGYTF. CDR3 DNA: TGTGCCAGCAGCCGGGGACAGGGAGATAACTATGGCTACACCTTC.

Of note for this clone: Other DNA sequences in the sample encode the same CDR3. The V and J genes are TRBV7-3 and TRBJ2-2; TRBD2 is a possible D gene (6 bases). CDR1 is SGHTA and CDR2 is FQGTGA in the germline V gene. Trimming pared 1 base from V and 0 bases from J, leaving 9 bases between. This CDR3 has 16 amino acids. The CDR3 DNA sequence: TGTGCCAGCAGCTTAAACGGCGGGACGAACACCGGGGAGCTGTTTTTT. Its translation: CASSLNGGTNTGELFF.

The gene calls are TRBV7-2 and TRBJ2-5, with TRBD2 identical over 7 bases. The CDR3 runs to 15 residues. The junction had 8 bases not matched to a gene; V was cut back by 2 bases and J by 5 bases. The germline gives CDR1 SGHTA, CDR2 FQGNSA. The CDR3 DNA reads as TGTGCCAGCAGCTTACTTTCCAAGGGAGGGGAGACCCAGTACTTC. It translates to CASSLLSKGGETQYF.

The gene calls are TRBV28 and TRBJ2-7, with 9 bases lining up with TRBD2. Germline lookup yields CDR1 MDHEN and CDR2 SYDVKM. The V and J ends lost 6 bases and 5 bases, in that order; junction bases with no gene match: 11. The CDR3 is 15 residues long. Here the CDR3 reads CASRPALAGANEQYF. In DNA form, the CDR3 reads TGTGCCAGCAGACCTGCTTTAGCGGGAGCTAACGAGCAGTACTTC.

The chain joins TRBV5-4 to TRBJ2-1, with D possibly being TRBD2 (5 bases). V lost 0 bases, J lost 14 bases, and 15 bases lay in between. Germline V lookup: CDR1 SGHNT, CDR2 YYREEE (reference sequence). CDR3 length: 13 residues. The chain's CDR3 is CASSLVSEGQKFF. The CDR3 DNA reads TGTGCCAGCAGCTTGGTAAGCGAGGGCCAGAAGTTCTTC.

The rearrangement joins TRBV25-1 to TRBJ2-7; TRBD2 matches at 10 bases. Losses at the gene ends were 6 bases for V and 3 bases for J; bases not matched to a gene: 8. Germline V gene sequence: CDR1 MGHDK, CDR2 SYGVNS. The CDR3 has 15 amino acids. This CDR3 reads CASSSSLAGYYEQYF. In nucleotides, the CDR3 is TGTGCCAGCAGCTCATCACTAGCGGGGTACTACGAGCAGTACTTC.

The chain links TRBV7-9 to TRBJ2-3; TRBD1 matches 11 bases. The germline V gene has CDR1 SEHNR and CDR2 FQNEAQ (reference sequence). The junction had 3 bases not matched to a gene; V was cut back by 4 bases and J by 3 bases. The CDR3 sequence is 15 residues long. CDR3 region: CASSSRDRGTDTQYF. DNA for the CDR3: TGTGCCAGCAGCTCTCGGGACAGGGGGACAGATACGCAGTATTTT. Full variable domain (outside the CDR3, taken from reference TRBV7-9 and TRBJ2-3): DTGVSQNPRHKITKRGQNVTFRCDPISEHNRLYWYRQTLGQGPEFLTYFQNEAQLEKSRLLSDRFSAERPKGSFSTLEIQRTEQGDSAMYLCASSSRDRGTDTQYFGPGTRLTVL.

This clone was seen only a few times. The gene calls are TRBV4-2 and TRBJ2-2, with a weak D call TRBD2 (6 bases). Trimming removed 2 bases at V and 1 base at J, with 11 bases between. Germline V gives CDR1 LGHNA, CDR2 YNFKEQ. The CDR3 extends over 16 amino acids. This CDR3 reads CASSQPRDLNTGELFF. CDR3 sequence (DNA): TGTGCCAGCAGCCAACCCCGGGACTTGAACACCGGGGAGCTGTTTTTT.

V and J are TRBV29-1 and TRBJ2-1; 9 bases agree with TRBD2. V trimming: 6 bases; J trimming: 9 bases; junction bases outside the gene matches: 9. The CDR3 is made up of 13 amino acids. The germline V gene has CDR1 SQVTM and CDR2 ANQGSEA. CDR3 nucleotide sequence: TGCAGCGTGCACGGGACTAGCATCGGTGAGCAGTTCTTC. Amino acids: CSVHGTSIGEQFF.

V and J are TRBV9 and TRBJ1-1, with D maybe TRBD1 (5 bases). Germline CDR1 and CDR2: SGDLS and YYNGEE. Trimming shortened V by 0 bases and J by 10 bases, and 13 bases separated the two germline ends. The CDR3 extends over 13 amino acids. CDR3 bases: TGTGCCAGCAGCGTAGGGGAAGGGGATGTAGCTTTCTTT. It specifies CASSVGEGDVAFF.

The V call is TRBV4-3, the J call TRBJ1-6, with D tentatively TRBD1 (5 bases). Per germline, CDR1 LGHNA and CDR2 YSLEER. CDR3 length: 16 residues. The V end lost 4 bases, the J end lost 7 bases, and 17 bases lay between the germline ends. The CDR3 is CASSLDRSGWNSPLHF. For the CDR3, the DNA is TGCGCCAGCAGCCTTGATAGGTCAGGGTGGAATTCACCCCTCCACTTT.